Included here is one T cell receptor beta chain sequence, with context. Per the original data handling: Estimated nucleated cell counts came from reference gene primer amplification. Profiling relied on immunoSEQ multiplex PCR, and the TCRdb table lists in-frame clones only, not all of them. V and J calls and clone size are those listed in that table; D and trimming were worked out from the DNA. The sample has around 70,000 clones; around 89% are singletons. This sample was included in a study of blood T cell repertoires in COVID-19. Study context: The United States, Italy and Spain provided the acute and convalescent COVID-19 samples. Sample material is recorded as cDNA or gDNA derived from T cells, B-cell-depleted T cells, or PBMCs.

V dropped 8 bases and J dropped 0; count of bases not matched to a gene: 7. CDR1 SNHLY and CDR2 FYNNEI come from the germline V gene. The CDR3 extends over 14 amino acids. The chain links TRBV2 to TRBJ2-7; 7 bases are shared with TRBD2. The sequence derives from a man in his fifties or sixties with acute or convalescent COVID-19. The sample was peripheral blood. CDR3 DNA: TGTGCCAGCGCCCCCGGGGGGTTCTCCTACGAGCAGTACTTC. Protein sequence: CASAPGGFSYEQYF. Drawing the rest from reference TRBV2 and TRBJ2-7, the complete variable domain is EPEVTQTPSHQVTQMGQEVILRCVPISNHLYFYWYRQILGQKVEFLVSFYNNEISEKSEIFDDQFSVERPDGSNFTLKIRSTKLEDSAMYFCASAPGGFSYEQYFGPGTRLTVT.